The rows below give T cell receptor beta chains drawn from one sample of a study of Ad26.COV2.S vaccination and SARS-CoV-2 variants. The protocol was immunoSEQ multiplex PCR, while the TCRdb copy is restricted to in-frame clones and leaves out a portion. The sample yields fewer than 900,000 clones, around 90% seen once. This material consisted of peripheral blood, taken in a trial of Ad26.COV2.S vaccine versus placebo. The origin of the receptors is a person aged 18-65 years who received the Ad26.COV2.S COVID-19 vaccine or a placebo. Each CDR3 is given with its conserved first and last residue. Fields, in order: CDR3 length, D gene, V gene, clone size, J gene, CDR3 DNA, CDR3 protein. D genes are given only for firm matches. Some rows mark clone size as missing; the rest say once, few, many or name a class of expanded clone.

>15|TRBD2|TRBV19|.|TRBJ2-1
TGTGCCAGTTGCCAGCCGTCGGCTAGCGGGGGTGAGCAGTTCTTC
CASCQPSASGGEQFF
>13|.|TRBV7-9|.|TRBJ1-1
TGTGCCAGCAGCTTACAGGGGAGGGCTGAAGCTTTCTTT
CASSLQGRAEAFF
>14|TRBD1|TRBV6-5|.|TRBJ2-7
TGTGCCAGCAGGGCCGGGACAGGGGCCTACGAGCAGTACTTC
CASRAGTGAYEQYF
>15|TRBD1|TRBV10-1|.|TRBJ2-2
TGCGCCAGCAGTGGGGGGACAGACCGCACCGGGGAGCTGTTTTTT
CASSGGTDRTGELFF
>15|.|TRBV9|.|TRBJ1-1
TGTGCCAGCAGCGTAGTGGGAGGGTGGGGCACTGAAGCTTTCTTT
CASSVVGGWGTEAFF
>18|TRBD1|TRBV4-3|.|TRBJ1-5
TGCGCCAGCAGCCAAGGCTACCTCAGGGGGCGCGTTACTCAGCCCCAGCATTTT
CASSQGYLRGRVTQPQHF
>16|TRBD2|TRBV3-1/TRBV3-2|.|TRBJ2-7
TGTGCCAGCAGCCAAGACGGGACTAGCGGGAGAAGCGAGCAGTACTTC
CASSQDGTSGRSEQYF
>15|.|TRBV18|.|TRBJ1-4
TGTGCCAGCTCACCCCAGCTATCAACTAATGAAAAACTGTTTTTT
CASSPQLSTNEKLFF
>17|.|TRBV18|few|TRBJ1-4
TGTGCCAGCTCACCCCTTCGGAGTCCGGGTGGTGATGAAAAACTGTTTTTT
CASSPLRSPGGDEKLFF
>16|TRBD2|TRBV27|.|TRBJ2-1
TGTGCCAGCGCTCCCGAGGGCGGGGGAAACTACAATGAGCAGTTCTTC
CASAPEGGGNYNEQFF
>13|.|TRBV24-1|.|TRBJ1-5
TGTGCCACCAGTGAGGCTTTCGGGCAGCCCCAGCATTTT
CATSEAFGQPQHF
>15|.|TRBV9|.|TRBJ1-4
TGTGCCAGCAGCGGCCCCGGGACCCGGGGAGAAAAACTGTTTTTT
CASSGPGTRGEKLFF
>11|.|TRBV3-1/TRBV3-2|.|TRBJ2-7
TGTGCCAGCAGCCAGAGATACGAGCAGTACTTC
CASSQRYEQYF
>16|.|TRBV18|.|TRBJ2-7
TGTGCCAGCTCGCCTCTTGGGGGGTCGAGCTCCTACGAGCAGTACTTC
CASSPLGGSSSYEQYF
>15|TRBD2|TRBV7-7|once|TRBJ2-5
TGTGCTAGCAGCTTAGGGACTAGCGGGAGGGAGACCCAGTACTTC
CASSLGTSGRETQYF
>16|.|TRBV6-1|.|TRBJ1-6
TGTGCCAGCAGTGATCAGACGGGGACGGGGAGTTCACCCCTCCACTTT
CASSDQTGTGSSPLHF
>13|TRBD1|TRBV18|.|TRBJ1-1
TGTGCCAGCTCTCAGACAGGGTACACTGAAGCTTTCTTT
CASSQTGYTEAFF
>12|.|TRBV27|.|TRBJ2-5
TGTGCCAGCGGGGGGACCCAAGAGACCCAGTACTTC
CASGGTQETQYF
>15|TRBD1|TRBV6-5|.|TRBJ1-2
TGTGCCAGCAAGGACAGGGGGACATTTGGGCATGGCTACACCTTC
CASKDRGTFGHGYTF
>17|TRBD1|TRBV27|.|TRBJ2-7
TGTGCCAGCAGTCTTAGGGCAACCGGGACAGGGAATCAAGAGCAGTACTTC
CASSLRATGTGNQEQYF
>14|.|TRBV29-1|.|TRBJ1-1
TGCAGCGGCTCCATGGGGGGGATTATCACTGAAGCTTTCTTT
CSGSMGGIITEAFF
>15|.|TRBV7-2|.|TRBJ1-1
TGTGCCAGCAGCTTGGAGACCGCGATGAACACTGAAGCTTTCTTT
CASSLETAMNTEAFF
>16|.|TRBV30|.|TRBJ1-6
TGTGCCTGGAGTGGACCGGCGGGGGTCTATAATTCACCCCTCCACTTT
CAWSGPAGVYNSPLHF
>12|.|TRBV12-3/TRBV12-4|.|TRBJ1-2
TGTGCCAGCAGAACCCCTAGGAGTGGCTACACCTTC
CASRTPRSGYTF
>16|TRBD2|TRBV9|.|TRBJ2-7
TGTGCCAGCAGCGTAGATGCGGGACTAGCGGCCTCCGAGCAGTACTTC
CASSVDAGLAASEQYF
>14|.|TRBV6-5|once|TRBJ2-4
TGTGCCACCGCTCTCGACAGCGCCAAAAACATTCAGTACTTC
CATALDSAKNIQYF
>11|.|TRBV29-1|.|TRBJ2-7
TGCAGCGTTGCAACCTCGGGGGAGCAGTACTTC
CSVATSGEQYF
>14|.|TRBV19|.|TRBJ2-3
TGTGCCAGTACCCGGACTGGATTCACAGATACGCAGTATTTT
CASTRTGFTDTQYF
>14|.|TRBV10-2|.|TRBJ1-6
TGCGCCAGCAGTGAAACCAGGGCCGGCTCACCCCTCCACTTT
CASSETRAGSPLHF
>13|.|TRBV2|.|TRBJ1-2
TGTGCCGGAGGACTGGAGACAGCGCGTGGCTACACCTTC
CAGGLETARGYTF
>12|.|TRBV30|.|TRBJ1-5
TGTGCCTGGAGTAGAGGAAATCAGCCCCAGCATTTT
CAWSRGNQPQHF
>12|.|TRBV7-9|.|TRBJ2-2
TGTGCCAGCAGCTTATCTGTCGGGGAGCTGTTTTTT
CASSLSVGELFF
>16|.|TRBV6-1|.|TRBJ1-5
TGTGCCAGCAGTGACCATCCCCCTACAGGCAATCAGCCCCAGCATTTT
CASSDHPPTGNQPQHF
>16|TRBD1|TRBV5-6|.|TRBJ2-7
TGTGCCAGCAGCTTGGACCCGGGACAGGGGATCTACGAGCAGTACTTC
CASSLDPGQGIYEQYF
>14|.|TRBV19|few|TRBJ1-3
TGTGCCAGTAAGGGGATAACTTCTGGAAACACCATATATTTT
CASKGITSGNTIYF
>15|TRBD2|TRBV6-5|.|TRBJ2-7
TGTGCCAGCAGTTTCCAATCGGGACTAATCTACGAGCAGTACTTC
CASSFQSGLIYEQYF
>15|.|TRBV7-2|.|TRBJ2-2
TGTGCCAGCAGCTTAGTCCTCCCCGGAACCGGGGAGCTGTTTTTT
CASSLVLPGTGELFF